Reported below is one T cell receptor beta chain. The target antigen is unknown. The data are from a study of T-cell reconstitution after alpha-beta-depleted transplantation in children. Broader study findings: About two months after transplant, alpha-beta T cells reportedly came from several hundred expanded graft clones.

This sample's TCRbeta library carried unique molecular identifier barcodes. MiXCR, applied by TCRdb to the PCR reads, yields one record per CDR3 protein. The top ten clones hold over 2% of a sample with about 640,000 distinct CDR3 sequences, 13% of them seen once. Germline V lookup: CDR1 SGHVS, CDR2 FNYEAQ. The V end was cut by 5 bases, the J end by 4 bases, with 15 bases between. The CDR3 covers 14 residues. This TCR was sampled from a male patient under 18 who had a stem cell transplant for acute myeloid leukemia, so the T cells may come from the graft donor. The specimen comprised PBMCs, mostly from graft donor cells, sampled 360 days after TCRalphabeta/CD19-depleted stem cell transplant. The chain recombines TRBV7-6 with TRBJ2-7; possible D gene TRBD1, 6 bases. The CDR3 loop is CASSQWTEIYEQYF. In DNA form, the CDR3 reads TGTGCCAGCAGCCAGTGGACAGAAATATACGAGCAGTACTTC.